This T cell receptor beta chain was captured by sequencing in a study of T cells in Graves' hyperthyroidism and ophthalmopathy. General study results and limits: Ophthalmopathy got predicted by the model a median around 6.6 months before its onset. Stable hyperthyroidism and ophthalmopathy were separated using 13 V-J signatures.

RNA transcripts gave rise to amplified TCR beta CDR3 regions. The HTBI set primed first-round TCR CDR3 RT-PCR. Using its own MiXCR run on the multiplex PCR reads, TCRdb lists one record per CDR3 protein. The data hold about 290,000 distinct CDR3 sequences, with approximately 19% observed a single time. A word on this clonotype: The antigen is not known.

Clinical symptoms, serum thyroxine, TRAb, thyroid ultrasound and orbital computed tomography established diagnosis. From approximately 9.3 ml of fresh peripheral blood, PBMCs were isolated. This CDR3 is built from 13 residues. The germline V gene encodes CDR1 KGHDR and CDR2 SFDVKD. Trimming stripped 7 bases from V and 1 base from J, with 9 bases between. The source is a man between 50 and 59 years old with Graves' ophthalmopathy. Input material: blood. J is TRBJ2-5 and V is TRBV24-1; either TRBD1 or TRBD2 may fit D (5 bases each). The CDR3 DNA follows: TGTGCCACCAGGGGACCTCTCCAAGAGACCCAGTACTTC. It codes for CATRGPLQETQYF.